Each of the 22 T cell receptor beta chains below was sequenced from the same sample in a study of OX40 agonist ivuxolimab in advanced cancers. Some clones are missing from TCRdb's copy, which holds only in-frame ones; the method was immunoSEQ multiplex PCR. Among 45,000 to 50,000 clones listed, around nine tenths were seen once. This specimen was CD4+ or CD8+ T cells sorted from blood, taken in a trial of the OX40 agonist ivuxolimab. These receptors all stem from an adult with an advanced solid tumor such as melanoma, head and neck, liver or kidney cancer.

This clone was detected only a few times. CDR3 sequence (DNA): TGCGCCAGCAGCCAATTATACCCCCAACCCGACGAGCAGTACTTC. Translation: CASSQLYPQPDEQYF. The rearrangement links TRBV4-3 to TRBJ2-7; D ambiguous. The CDR3 runs to 15 residues. V was cut by 2 bases and J by 5 bases, with 16 bases left in between. Looked up from germline, CDR1 is LGHNA and CDR2 is YSLEER.

CDR3 sequence: CASSLDQTNTGELFF. The CDR3 region has the DNA TGCGCCAGCAGCTTGGATCAGACGAACACCGGGGAGCTGTTTTTT. The rearrangement joins TRBV5-1 to TRBJ2-2, with D uncertain. The germline CDR1 and CDR2 sequences are SGHRS and YFSETQ. With 0 bases removed from V and 0 bases from J, the gap between germline ends came to 6 bases. The CDR3 is 15 residues long.

V usage is TRBV19 and J usage is TRBJ2-7, with TRBD2 as a possible D gene (7 bases). V lost 8 bases and J 6 bases, leaving 11 bases between the germline ends. This CDR3 contains 11 residues. Looked up from germline, CDR1 is LNHDA and CDR2 is SQIVND (reference sequence). CDR3 DNA: TGTGCCAGTTGGGGGGGGCGCGAGCAGTACTTC. Protein sequence: CASWGGREQYF.

The chain carries TRBV18 and TRBJ1-1, with 9 nucleotides matching TRBD1. CDR3 size: 15 residues. With 2 bases clipped from V and 5 bases from J, the junction kept 6 bases outside the gene matches. Germline V CDR1 and CDR2: KGHSH, LQKENI. The CDR3 reads CASSPGTGSITEAFF. CDR3 nucleotide sequence: TGTGCCAGCTCACCAGGGACAGGGTCGATAACTGAAGCTTTCTTT.

The V call is TRBV5-8, the J call TRBJ1-2, with D perhaps TRBD1 (6 bases). The CDR3 is 14 residues long. Germline CDR1 is SGHTS and CDR2 is YDEGEE. Trimming took off 0 bases at V and 4 bases at J, with 10 bases between the two ends. CDR3 region: CASSLGGRGYGYTF. CDR3 DNA sequence: TGTGCCAGCAGCTTGGGTGGCAGGGGCTATGGCTACACCTTC.

This clone has just a few counts. The CDR3 region has the DNA TGTGCCAGCAGCCAAGCCCTACAGCCGAGGGGAAGCCCCTACGAGCAGTACTTC. It translates to CASSQALQPRGSPYEQYF. The rearrangement links TRBV4-2 to TRBJ2-7; D tentatively reads TRBD1 or TRBD2 (5 bases each). Looked up from germline, CDR1 is LGHNA and CDR2 is YNFKEQ. Trimming removed 1 base at V and 2 bases at J, with 21 bases between. The CDR3 is 18 residues long.

The gene calls are TRBV27 and TRBJ2-5; D possibly matches TRBD1 or TRBD2 (5 bases each). The CDR3 loop spans 21 amino acids. The germline CDR1 and CDR2 sequences are MNHEY and SMNVEV (reference sequence). V lost 1 base, J lost 5 bases, and 32 bases lay in between. The CDR3: CASSLYSPLYPSQEAQETQYF. The DNA for the CDR3 is TGTGCCAGCAGTTTATACTCCCCCTTATACCCATCACAGGAGGCCCAGGAGACCCAGTACTTC.

The chain uses TRBV27 and TRBJ1-2, with TRBD1 matching 7 bases. Germline V gene data show CDR1 as MNHEY and CDR2 as SMNVEV (reference sequence). There are 14 residues in the CDR3. The V segment lost 5 bases and the J segment 6 bases; nucleotides outside the gene matches: 9. The DNA for the CDR3 is TGTGCCAGCAGTCAACTCCGGACAGGAGATGGCTACACCTTC. Translating it yields CASSQLRTGDGYTF.

The chain combines TRBV30 with TRBJ2-2; 10 bases are shared with TRBD2. V lost 3 bases to trimming and J lost 4 bases; unmatched junction nucleotides: 5. The CDR3 length is 15 residues. Per the germline V gene, CDR1 is GTSNPN and CDR2 is SVGIG (reference sequence). CDR3 sequence (DNA): TGTGCCTGGAGCAAAGCGGGAGGGTTCACCGGGGAGCTGTTTTTT. The encoded protein is CAWSKAGGFTGELFF.

The chain combines TRBV7-3 with TRBJ1-2; 7 positions match TRBD1. The J segment lost 0 bases and the V segment lost 5 bases, leaving 3 bases of the junction unmatched. This CDR3 spans 14 amino acids. Germline V gives CDR1 SGHTA, CDR2 FQGTGA. The CDR3 sequence: CASSQGTANYGYTF. The CDR3 DNA follows: TGTGCCAGCAGCCAAGGGACAGCTAACTATGGCTACACCTTC.

The J gene is TRBJ2-5, the V gene TRBV13, with 7 bases identical to TRBD2. V trimming: 5 bases; J trimming: 1 base; junction bases outside the gene matches: 7. CDR1 PRHDT and CDR2 FYEKMQ come from the germline V gene (reference sequence). The CDR3 is made up of 15 amino acids. The CDR3 loop reads CASSAPSSGQETQYF. The CDR3 region has the DNA TGTGCCAGCAGCGCCCCATCTAGCGGCCAAGAGACCCAGTACTTC. Using reference TRBV13 and TRBJ2-5 for the parts outside the CDR3, the full variable domain is AAGVIQSPRHLIKEKRETATLKCYPIPRHDTVYWYQQGPGQDPQFLISFYEKMQSDKGSIPDRFSAQQFSDYHSELNMSSLELGDSALYFCASSAPSSGQETQYFGPGTRLLVL.

This clone is medium-sized. V is TRBV6-6 and J is TRBJ2-1; D gene ambiguous. Trimming left V 2 bases short and J 10 bases short, with 12 bases between. Per the germline V gene, CDR1 is MNHNY and CDR2 is SVGAGI (reference sequence). The CDR3 length is 13 residues. Here the CDR3 reads CASSYRKSPEQFF. Written as DNA, the CDR3 is TGTGCCAGCAGTTACCGTAAATCCCCGGAGCAGTTCTTC.

The chain links TRBV7-2 to TRBJ1-3; TRBD1 aligns across 8 bases. Germline V lookup: CDR1 SGHTA, CDR2 FQGNSA. V was pared by 3 bases and J by 0 bases, with 4 bases of the junction left unmatched. The CDR3 has 16 amino acids. CDR3 DNA: TGTGCCAGCAGCTTCGGGACAGGACGCTCTGGAAACACCATATATTTT. This encodes CASSFGTGRSGNTIYF.

J is TRBJ2-1 and V is TRBV5-1; D may match TRBD1 or TRBD2 (5 bases each). Germline V CDR1 and CDR2: SGHRS, YFSETQ. The CDR3 covers 15 residues. The V end lost 0 bases, the J end lost 8 bases, and 15 bases lay between the germline ends. CDR3 coding DNA: TGCGCCAGCAGCTTGGGGGGTTACGGGGCGGATGAGCAGTTCTTC. The encoded protein is CASSLGGYGADEQFF.

This chain joins TRBV7-2 and TRBJ2-5, with 9 bases fitting TRBD2. The CDR3 runs 19 residues. Germline V gene lookup returns CDR1 SGHTA and CDR2 FQGNSA. V trimming: 1 base; J trimming: 9 bases; junction bases outside the gene matches: 21. The CDR3, as DNA: TGTGCCAGCAGCTTAGGAGCGCGCGCGGGAGGGCCGAAGGGGTGGGCCCAGTACTTC. Translation: CASSLGARAGGPKGWAQYF.

The V gene is TRBV19, the J gene TRBJ1-2; 7 bases fit TRBD1. Per germline, CDR1 LNHDA and CDR2 SQIVND (reference sequence). The V gene end was trimmed by 3 bases and the J gene end by 3 bases; junction bases not matched to a gene: 13. The CDR3 is 17 residues long. CDR3 DNA: TGTGCCAGTAGTATTGAAAATTGGGGACAGAGATACTATGGCTACACCTTC. Its translation: CASSIENWGQRYYGYTF.

In the case of this clone: Germline and junction disagree at one end, which may indicate a read error. The chain carries TRBV5-1 and TRBJ2-7; TRBD2 aligns across 15 bases. CDR1 is SGHRS, CDR2 YFSETQ, per germline. CDR3 length equals 15 residues. For the CDR3, the DNA is TGCGCCAGCAGCCCCGACCCGGGACTAGCGGGAGGAAGTGACTTC. Translation: CASSPDPGLAGGSDF.

The chain couples TRBV27 to TRBJ2-7, with 9 bases matching TRBD1. CDR1 is MNHEY and CDR2 is SMNVEV in the germline V gene (reference sequence). V shed 3 bases, J shed 6 bases, and the junction held 9 bases outside the gene matches. This CDR3 has 15 amino acids. CDR3 DNA sequence: TGTGCCAGCAGTTTTACCATAGGGACAGGGTCCGAGCAGTACTTC. Its protein is CASSFTIGTGSEQYF.

This sequence joins TRBV9 and TRBJ2-5; TRBD1 matches at 8 bases. The CDR3 has 14 amino acids. V trimming: 4 bases; J trimming: 4 bases; junction bases outside the gene matches: 6. The germline CDR1 and CDR2 sequences are SGDLS and YYNGEE. This chain's CDR3 is CASSLQGAGETQYF. The DNA for the CDR3 is TGTGCCAGCAGCCTTCAGGGGGCCGGAGAGACCCAGTACTTC.

This chain links TRBV29-1 with TRBJ1-1, with D maybe TRBD1 (6 bases). Trimming pared 7 bases from V and 0 bases from J, leaving 9 bases between. The CDR3 consists of 12 residues. Germline CDR1 reads SQVTM; CDR2 reads ANQGSEA. The CDR3 loop is CSGTDLNTEAFF. CDR3 nucleotide sequence: TGCAGCGGGACAGATTTGAACACTGAAGCTTTCTTT.

The chain uses TRBV4-1 and TRBJ2-7; D could derive from TRBD1 or TRBD2 (5 bases each). This CDR3 contains 16 residues. The germline V and J ends were trimmed by 1 base and 2 bases, with 15 bases remaining between them. Germline V gene data show CDR1 as MGHRA and CDR2 as YSYEKL. CDR3 DNA: TGCGCCAGCAGCCAAGTAGGGGACCCCAGGACCTACGAGCAGTACTTC. The encoded protein is CASSQVGDPRTYEQYF.

This sequence joins TRBV6-1 and TRBJ1-1; D perhaps matches TRBD1 (6 bases). The CDR3 totals 14 residues. The V end was cut by 6 bases, the J end by 1 base, with 12 bases between. From germline, CDR1 is MNHNS and CDR2 SASEGT. Written as DNA, the CDR3 is TGTGCCAGCAGGAGGGGGGCAGGGAACACTGAAGCTTTCTTT. Protein sequence: CASRRGAGNTEAFF.